This TCR beta chain was documented in a study of shared clonotypes between healthy human individuals. The CDR3 consists of 15 residues. Germline V CDR1 and CDR2: MGHRA, YSYEKL. Deletions cut 2 bases from V and 4 bases from J, with 12 bases between. The protocol was immunoSEQ multiplex PCR, while the TCRdb copy is restricted to in-frame clones and leaves out a portion. The sample includes about 1.5 million clones, roughly 96% of them seen just once. The TCR was taken from a man aged 25 to 45 in good health. The chain has TRBV4-1 and TRBJ2-1, with D maybe TRBD2 (5 bases). The specimen sequenced was naive CD4+ T cells sorted from blood. As for subset: CD45RA+ positively selected. The CDR3 sequence is CASSQPTRSYNEQFF. The CDR3 region has the DNA TGCGCCAGCAGCCAACCCACTAGATCGTACAATGAGCAGTTCTTC.